The 7 T cell receptor beta chains reported below all come from one sample, sequenced in a study of human T cells and chemical hapten exposure. Time point in this sample: patch test 3, about 24 weeks after DPC sensitization. Treatment specified: therapeutic diphenylcyclopropenone sensitization with weekly scalp DPC. TCRdb used MiXCR to reprocess the RACE reads, holding one entry per CDR3 protein. The sample contains about 170,000 distinct CDR3 sequences, 25% to 35% of which appear only once. The specimen was whole blood, collected in connection with sensitization to the hapten diphenylcyclopropenone (DPC). These receptors were obtained from a young woman with alopecia areata. Some clones in this sample may be carry-over from other donors' samples.

The chain couples TRBV9 to TRBJ2-3; D might be TRBD1 (6 bases). The CDR3 spans 16 residues. V was trimmed by 0 bases and J by 0 bases, leaving 11 bases between them. Germline CDR1 is SGDLS and CDR2 is YYNGEE. CDR3 region: CASSVVGGESTDTQYF. DNA for the CDR3: TGTGCCAGCAGCGTAGTAGGGGGAGAAAGCACAGATACGCAGTATTTT.

Concerning this clonotype: A read error may produce the germline difference seen at one junction end. The CDR3 DNA sequence: TGTGCCAGCAGCCGCGGGACGGGGTTTGACACAGATACGCGGTATTTT. It yields the protein CASSRGTGFDTDTRYF. The rearrangement joins TRBV7-3 to TRBJ2-3; D may be TRBD2 (6 bases). Per the germline V gene, CDR1 is SGHTA and CDR2 is FQGTGA. This CDR3 comprises 16 residues. The entire variable domain, with the rest obtained from reference TRBV7-3 and TRBJ2-3, is as follows: GAGVSQTPSNKVTEKGKYVELRCDPISGHTALYWYRQSLGQGPEFLIYFQGTGAADDSGLPNDRFFAVRPEGSVSTLKIQRTERGDSAVYLCASSRGTGFDTDTRYFGPGTRLTVL.

J is TRBJ1-1 and V is TRBV4-3; 9 bases map to TRBD1. The CDR3 consists of 16 residues. Germline values: CDR1 LGHNA, CDR2 YSLEER. The V and J ends lost 4 bases and 0 bases, in that order; junction bases with no gene match: 6. This CDR3 reads CASSPGTGRVNTEAFF. Here the CDR3 DNA reads TGCGCCAGCAGCCCAGGGACAGGGCGGGTGAACACTGAAGCTTTCTTT.

The chain is built from TRBV29-1 and TRBJ1-5; 7 positions match TRBD1. CDR1 is SQVTM and CDR2 is ANQGSEA in the germline V gene. CDR3 length: 14 amino acids. V trimming: 6 bases; J trimming: 0 bases; junction bases outside the gene matches: 5. The CDR3 here is CSVGTVDSNQPQHF. The CDR3 DNA reads TGCAGCGTCGGGACAGTGGATAGCAATCAGCCCCAGCATTTT.

The chain has TRBV4-3 and TRBJ2-7; D is unresolved. CDR1 LGHNA and CDR2 YSLEER come from the germline V gene. CDR3 length: 15 residues. Trimming cost V 0 bases and J 0 bases, with 9 bases left between them. CDR3 protein: CASSQEARNSYEQYF. DNA of the CDR3: TGCGCCAGCAGCCAAGAGGCGCGGAACTCCTACGAGCAGTACTTC.

This clonotype was seen more than once but under ten times. The rearrangement joins TRBV20-1 to TRBJ2-7; D might be TRBD2 (6 bases). Germline V gene sequence: CDR1 DFQATT, CDR2 SNEGSKA (reference sequence). This CDR3 has 13 residues. Trimming stripped 3 bases from V and 2 bases from J, with 11 bases between. In nucleotides, the CDR3 is TGCAGTGCTAGGGGCGGGGCAACCTACGAGCAGTACTTC. The encoded protein is CSARGGATYEQYF.

The V gene is TRBV29-1, the J gene TRBJ1-1; possible D gene TRBD1, 6 bases. Germline CDR1 reads SQVTM; CDR2 reads ANQGSEA. Deletions cut 7 bases from V and 3 bases from J, with 15 bases between. The CDR3 has 13 amino acids. CDR3 sequence: CSASQGGDTEAFF. The CDR3 DNA sequence: TGCAGCGCCTCACAGGGAGGGGACACTGAAGCTTTCTTT.